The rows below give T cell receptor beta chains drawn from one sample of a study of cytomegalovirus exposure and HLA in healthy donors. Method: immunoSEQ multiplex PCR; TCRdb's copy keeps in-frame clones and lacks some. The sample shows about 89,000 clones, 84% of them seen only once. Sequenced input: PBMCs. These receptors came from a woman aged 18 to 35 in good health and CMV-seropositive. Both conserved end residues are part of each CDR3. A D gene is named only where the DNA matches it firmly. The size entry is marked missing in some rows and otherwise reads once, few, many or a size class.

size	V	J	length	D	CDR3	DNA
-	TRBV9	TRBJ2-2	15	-	CASTRGGQRTGELFF	TGTGCCAGCACCCGGGGCGGACAGCGCACCGGGGAGCTGTTTTTT
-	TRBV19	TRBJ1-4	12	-	CASSEANEKLFF	TGTGCCAGTAGCGAGGCTAATGAAAAACTGTTTTTT
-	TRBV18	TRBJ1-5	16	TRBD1	CASSRSSGGGNQPQHF	TGTGCCAGCTCACGCAGTTCAGGGGGAGGCAATCAGCCCCAGCATTTT
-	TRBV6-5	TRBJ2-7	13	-	CASSPKAEGEQYF	TGTGCCAGCAGTCCAAAGGCGGAGGGCGAGCAGTACTTC
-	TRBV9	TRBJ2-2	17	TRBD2	CASSVGGAGGNTGELFF	TGTGCCAGCAGCGTAGGGGGAGCGGGGGGGAACACCGGGGAGCTGTTTTTT
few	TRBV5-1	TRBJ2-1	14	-	CASGGGGSYNEQFF	TGCGCCAGCGGAGGGGGGGGGTCCTACAATGAGCAGTTCTTC
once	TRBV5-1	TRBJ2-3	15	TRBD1	CASSPWDRGTDTQYF	TGCGCCAGCAGCCCTTGGGACAGGGGTACAGATACGCAGTATTTT
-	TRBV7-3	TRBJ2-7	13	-	CASSSLPLYEQYF	TGTGCCAGCAGCTCGCTCCCCCTCTACGAGCAGTACTTC
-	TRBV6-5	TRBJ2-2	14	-	CASTRRGKTGELFF	TGTGCCAGCACCCGGCGGGGTAAAACCGGGGAGCTGTTTTTT
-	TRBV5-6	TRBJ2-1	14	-	CASSPGSSYNEQFF	TGTGCCAGCAGCCCCGGGAGCTCCTACAATGAGCAGTTCTTC
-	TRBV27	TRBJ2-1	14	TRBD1	CASRRGQVYNEQFF	TGTGCCAGCAGGAGGGGACAGGTCTACAATGAGCAGTTCTTC
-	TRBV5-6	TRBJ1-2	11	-	CASSQEGGYTF	TGTGCCAGCAGCCAGGAAGGAGGCTACACCTTC
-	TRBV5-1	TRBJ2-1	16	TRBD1	CASSNLQGAGVNEQFF	TGCGCCAGCAGTAACCTACAGGGGGCTGGGGTGAATGAGCAGTTCTTC
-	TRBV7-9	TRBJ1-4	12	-	CASSSYNEKLFF	TGTGCCAGCAGCTCTTATAATGAAAAACTGTTTTTT
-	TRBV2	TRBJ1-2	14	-	CASTLVGWANGYTF	TGTGCCAGCACCCTCGTAGGCTGGGCTAATGGCTACACCTTC
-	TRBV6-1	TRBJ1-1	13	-	CASTQTKNTEAFF	TGTGCCAGCACCCAGACAAAGAACACTGAAGCTTTCTTT
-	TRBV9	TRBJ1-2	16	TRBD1	CASSSMTGGAIYGYTF	TGTGCCAGCAGCTCCATGACAGGGGGCGCCATCTATGGCTACACCTTC
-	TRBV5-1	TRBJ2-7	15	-	CASSLVPTGAYEQYF	TGCGCCAGCAGCTTGGTACCCACGGGGGCCTACGAGCAGTACTTC
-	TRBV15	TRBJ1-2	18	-	CATSRVSQGQTNLYGYTF	TGTGCCACCAGCAGAGTATCGCAGGGCCAAACGAACCTATATGGCTACACCTTC
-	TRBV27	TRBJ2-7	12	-	CASRPQGNEQYF	TGTGCCAGCAGGCCTCAGGGTAACGAGCAGTACTTC
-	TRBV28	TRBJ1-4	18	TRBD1	CASSPGTGTWTTNEKLFF	TGTGCCAGCAGTCCTGGGACAGGGACATGGACAACTAATGAAAAACTGTTTTTT
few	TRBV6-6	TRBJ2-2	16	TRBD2	CASSYILAGNTGELFF	TGTGCCAGCAGTTACATCCTAGCGGGCAACACCGGGGAGCTGTTTTTT
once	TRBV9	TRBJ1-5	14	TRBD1	CASSVGQGNQPQHF	TGTGCCAGCAGCGTAGGACAGGGGAATCAGCCCCAGCATTTT
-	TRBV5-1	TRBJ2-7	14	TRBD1	CASSPGTGGPEQYF	TGCGCCAGCAGCCCCGGGACAGGTGGTCCGGAGCAGTACTTC
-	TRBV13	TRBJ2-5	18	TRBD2	CASRRGGYTNQRQETQYF	TGTGCCAGCCGCCGGGGGGGTTACACGAACCAACGGCAGGAGACCCAGTACTTC
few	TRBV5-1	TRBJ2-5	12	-	CASSLSQETQYF	TGCGCCAGCAGCTTATCACAAGAGACCCAGTACTTC
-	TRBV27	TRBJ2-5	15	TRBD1	CASSLLAGGQETQYF	TGTGCCAGCAGTTTATTGGCAGGGGGACAAGAGACCCAGTACTTC
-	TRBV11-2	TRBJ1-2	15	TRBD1	CASSLDYRGRGGYTF	TGTGCCAGCAGCTTAGACTACAGGGGAAGAGGTGGCTACACCTTC
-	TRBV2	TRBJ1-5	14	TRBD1	CASRDTGEAQPQHF	TGTGCCAGCAGAGATACAGGGGAAGCTCAGCCCCAGCATTTT
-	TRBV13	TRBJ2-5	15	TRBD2	CASSPGLERQETQYF	TGTGCCAGCAGCCCGGGACTAGAAAGGCAAGAGACCCAGTACTTC
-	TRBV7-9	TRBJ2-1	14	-	CASTPRGPYNEQFF	TGTGCCAGCACTCCCAGGGGACCCTACAATGAGCAGTTCTTC
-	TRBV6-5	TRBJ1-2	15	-	CASSYSSREGYGYTF	TGTGCCAGCAGTTACTCGAGTAGGGAGGGATATGGCTACACCTTC
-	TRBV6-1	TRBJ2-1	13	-	CASGWQGVNEQFF	TGTGCCAGCGGGTGGCAGGGTGTAAATGAGCAGTTCTTC
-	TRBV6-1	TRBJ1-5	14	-	CASLRGLSNQPQHF	TGTGCCAGCTTACGAGGGTTGAGCAATCAGCCCCAGCATTTT
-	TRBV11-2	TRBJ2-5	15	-	CASSLWGHLQETQYF	TGTGCCAGCAGCTTATGGGGGCACCTCCAAGAGACCCAGTACTTC
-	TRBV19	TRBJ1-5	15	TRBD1	CASRAGTGSNQPQHF	TGTGCCAGTAGGGCCGGGACAGGATCAAATCAGCCCCAGCATTTT
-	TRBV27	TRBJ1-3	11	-	CALSPGNTIYF	TGTGCCCTCTCCCCCGGAAACACCATATATTTT
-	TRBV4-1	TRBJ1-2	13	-	CASSQGQDYGYTF	TGCGCCAGCAGCCAGGGACAAGACTATGGCTACACCTTC
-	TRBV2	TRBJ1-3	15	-	CASSEWGSSGNTIYF	TGTGCCAGCAGTGAATGGGGCAGCTCTGGAAACACCATATATTTT
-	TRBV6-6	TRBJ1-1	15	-	CASSYYPPSGTEAFF	TGTGCCAGCAGTTACTACCCCCCCAGTGGCACTGAAGCTTTCTTT
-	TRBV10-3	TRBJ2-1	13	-	CAIRGGLGNEQFF	TGTGCCATCAGGGGGGGGCTGGGAAATGAGCAGTTCTTC
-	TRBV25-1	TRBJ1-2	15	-	CASSEPRSPGGGYTF	TGTGCCAGCAGTGAACCGAGGTCCCCGGGTGGTGGCTACACCTTC
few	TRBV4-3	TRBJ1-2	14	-	CASSQGRQSYGYTF	TGCGCCAGCAGCCAAGGGCGACAGAGCTATGGCTACACCTTC
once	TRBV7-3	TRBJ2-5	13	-	CASSLGPQETQYF	TGTGCCAGCAGCTTAGGGCCACAAGAGACCCAGTACTTC
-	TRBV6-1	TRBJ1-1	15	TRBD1	CASTIGGQGGTEAFF	TGTGCCAGCACTATAGGGGGACAGGGTGGGACTGAAGCTTTCTTT
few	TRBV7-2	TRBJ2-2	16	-	CASSLQQGPVAGELFF	TGTGCCAGCAGCCTCCAACAGGGCCCCGTCGCCGGGGAGCTGTTTTTT
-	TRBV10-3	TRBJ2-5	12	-	CAISVAEETQYF	TGTGCCATCAGCGTAGCGGAAGAGACCCAGTACTTC
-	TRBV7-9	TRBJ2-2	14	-	CASSLDTGPGELFF	TGTGCCAGCAGCTTAGATACAGGGCCCGGGGAGCTGTTTTTT
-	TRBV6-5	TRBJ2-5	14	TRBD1	CASSYNRGQETQYF	TGTGCCAGCAGTTACAACAGGGGGCAAGAGACCCAGTACTTC
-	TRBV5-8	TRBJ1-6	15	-	CASSIVRTENSPLHF	TGTGCCAGCAGCATCGTTAGGACAGAGAATTCACCCCTCCACTTT
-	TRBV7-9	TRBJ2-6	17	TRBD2	CASSLSSGGSGANVLTF	TGTGCCAGCAGCTTATCTAGCGGGGGCTCTGGGGCCAACGTCCTGACTTTC